Here is one TCR beta chain with its context. What it recognizes is unknown. A much more abundant neighbour one base away suggests this may be a read error. The data derive from a study of T cell repertoires in cytomegalovirus infection. TCRdb used MiXCR to reprocess the reads, holding one entry per CDR3 protein. The sample has some 300,000 distinct CDR3 sequences; approximately 10% are singletons. The CDR3 spans 17 residues. Trimming stripped 4 bases from V and 3 bases from J, with 21 bases between. Germline CDR1 and CDR2: MGHRA and YSYEKL. Regarding the study as a whole: The study identified carriers of CMV plus the relevant HLA from cumulative public TCR beta family frequency.

This receptor was identified in a human donor in good health (CMV status not recorded). Some clones in this sample may be carry-over from other donors' samples. The chain joins TRBV4-1 to TRBJ1-1, with D perhaps matching TRBD1 (6 bases). Sequencing input: PBMCs. Here the CDR3 DNA reads TGCGCCAGCAGCCCTTATTCCTCGGGGGGCGAGGACACTGAAGCTTTCTTT. This codes for CASSPYSSGGEDTEAFF.